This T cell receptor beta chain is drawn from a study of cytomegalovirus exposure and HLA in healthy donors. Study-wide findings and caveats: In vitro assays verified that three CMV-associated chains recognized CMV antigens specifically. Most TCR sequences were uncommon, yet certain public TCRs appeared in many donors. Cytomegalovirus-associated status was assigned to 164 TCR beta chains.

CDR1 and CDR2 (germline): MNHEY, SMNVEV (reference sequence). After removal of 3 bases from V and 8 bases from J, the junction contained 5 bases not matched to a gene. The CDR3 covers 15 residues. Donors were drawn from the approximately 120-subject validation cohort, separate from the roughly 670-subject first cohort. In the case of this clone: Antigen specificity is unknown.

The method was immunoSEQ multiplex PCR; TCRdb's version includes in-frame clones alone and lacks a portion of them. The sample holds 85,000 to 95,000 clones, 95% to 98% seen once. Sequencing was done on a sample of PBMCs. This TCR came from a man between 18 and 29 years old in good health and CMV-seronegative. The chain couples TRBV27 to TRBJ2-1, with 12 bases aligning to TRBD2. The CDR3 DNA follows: TGTGCCAGCAGTTTCAAACTAGCGGGAGGCTATGAGCAGTTCTTC. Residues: CASSFKLAGGYEQFF.